One sample yielded the 24 T cell receptor beta chains listed below, sequenced in a study of T cell clonality in common variable immunodeficiency. Findings and caveats of the study: Common variable immunodeficiency TCR beta sequences reportedly had fewer deletions and N-nucleotide insertions.

Data came from immunoSEQ multiplex PCR; TCRdb stores just in-frame clones and leaves some out. Singletons are absent from the sample, which has about 19,000 clones. Their antigen targets remain unknown. Sequenced material: peripheral blood mononuclear cells. Every receptor here comes from a human donor with common variable immunodeficiency.

Worth noting for this clone: The read ends 3 residues early relative to the CDR3; the germline J gene fills the gap. The genes are TRBV19 and TRBJ1-2, with 7 bases that match TRBD1. The germline V gene has CDR1 LNHDA and CDR2 SQIVND (reference sequence). The CDR3 spans 15 residues. Trimming at V came to 5 bases and at J to 5 bases, leaving 11 bases not matched to a gene. CDR3 region: CASSPSTGILYGYTF. CDR3 bases read: TGTGCCAGTAGTCCCTCGACAGGGATTTTGTATGGC.

This clone showed up just a few times. The CDR3 protein is CASSIVARMNTEAFF. The covered CDR3 bases are TGTGCCAGTAGTATAGTGGCCAGAATGAACACTGAA. The rearrangement joins TRBV19 to TRBJ1-1; D gene ambiguous. Read coverage stops 3 residues before the CDR3 terminus; the germline J gene supplies the remainder. CDR1 is LNHDA, CDR2 SQIVND, per germline (reference sequence). CDR3 length: 15 residues. V was trimmed by 1 base and J by 0 bases, leaving 9 bases between them.

This clone was counted ten times or more. The sequenced fragment ends 3 residues before the CDR3 boundary, so the rest is inferred from the germline J gene. The rearrangement links TRBV6-2 or TRBV6-3 to TRBJ1-5; perhaps TRBD1 as D (5 bases). The V gene lost 6 bases and the J gene lost 0 bases, with 12 bases spanning the gap. The CDR3 is made up of 15 amino acids. Per germline, CDR1 MNHEY and CDR2 SVGEGT. The covered CDR3 bases are TGTGCCAGCAGACGAACACAGGATAGCAATCAGCCC. As protein: CASRRTQDSNQP. The full CDR3 protein reads CASRRTQDSNQPQHF.

Worth noting for this clone: The read finishes 3 residues shy of the CDR3 end, and the germline J gene is used to complete it. This chain joins TRBV2 and TRBJ1-1; 9 bases fit TRBD1. The CDR3 has 13 residues. Germline V gene lookup returns CDR1 SNHLY and CDR2 FYNNEI. The V and J ends lost 8 bases and 7 bases, in that order; junction bases with no gene match: 8. The CDR3 spells CASEADRGFEAFF. The sequenced part of the CDR3 DNA is TGTGCCAGCGAAGCGGACAGGGGCTTTGAA.

As concerns this clone: Coverage ceases 3 residues before the CDR3 finishes, and the germline J gene fills in the end. The chain carries TRBV19 and TRBJ2-1, with 9 bases fitting TRBD2. From germline, CDR1 is LNHDA and CDR2 SQIVND (reference sequence). V trimming: 11 bases; J trimming: 9 bases; junction bases outside the gene matches: 11. The CDR3 sequence is 13 residues long. CDR3 protein: CAAKRAGGGEQFF. The sequenced part of the CDR3 DNA is TGTGCCGCTAAAAGAGCGGGAGGCGGTGAG.

For this clone: The read finishes 3 residues shy of the CDR3 end, and the germline J gene is used to complete it. The V and J genes are TRBV7-2 and TRBJ1-4, with D tentatively TRBD1 (6 bases). Germline loops: CDR1 SGHTA, CDR2 FQGNSA. This CDR3 has 14 residues. Deletions cut 0 bases from V and 8 bases from J, with 10 bases between. CDR3 DNA, as far as it was read: TGTGCCAGCAGCTTAGCGAGCAGGGGAGAAAAA. This codes for CASSLASRGEK. The whole CDR3 sequence is CASSLASRGEKLFF.

This clone was counted between two and nine times. From the germline J gene comes the end of the CDR3, since the read stops 3 residues before it. This chain links TRBV7-9 with TRBJ2-1; no clear D. This CDR3 is 15 amino acids long. CDR1 and CDR2 from the germline V gene are SEHNR and FQNEAQ (reference sequence). With 3 bases removed from V and 0 bases from J, the gap between germline ends came to 9 bases. Incomplete CDR3 DNA: TGTGCCAGCAGCTTTGTATCCGGCTCCTACAATGAG. Translation gives CASSFVSGSYNE. The full CDR3 is CASSFVSGSYNEQFF.

This clone showed up just a few times. The CDR3 end is not reached by the read, which stops 3 residues before it; the germline J gene fills it in. The rearrangement links TRBV6-2 or TRBV6-3 to TRBJ1-1, with D hard to call. Trimming stripped 7 bases from V and 0 bases from J, with 12 bases between. This CDR3 is 14 amino acids long. Germline CDR1 MNHEY, CDR2 SVGEGT. This CDR3 is CASNRQLLNTEAFF. The CDR3 bases that were read are TGTGCCAGCAACCGCCAGTTGTTGAACACTGAA.

This clone was found a few times. The read terminates 3 residues ahead of where the CDR3 ends, so the germline J gene completes it. The V and J genes are TRBV2 and TRBJ2-7, with D maybe TRBD2 (6 bases). Between the trimmed V and J ends, which lost 8 bases and 0 bases, there was a span of 14 bases. Germline values: CDR1 SNHLY, CDR2 FYNNEI. The CDR3 extends over 14 amino acids. CDR3 DNA (partial): TGTGCCAGCTGTAAAAGGGACTTCTCCTACGAG. Protein sequence: CASCKRDFSYE. Given in full, the CDR3 is CASCKRDFSYEQYF.

A note on this clone: The read ends 3 residues shy of where the CDR3 ends; the end is completed using the germline J gene. J is TRBJ2-7 and V is TRBV2; no clear D gene. V lost 6 bases, J lost 0 bases, and 12 bases lay in between. The CDR3 is made up of 14 amino acids. The germline V gene encodes CDR1 SNHLY and CDR2 FYNNEI. The sequenced CDR3 bases are TGTGCCAGCAGACCTACAGATAACTCCTACGAG. Translated, it gives CASRPTDNSYE. The complete CDR3 reads CASRPTDNSYEQYF.

This clone was counted a few times. CDR3: CASSRGTGFLYEQYF. CDR3 DNA (partial): TGTGCCAGCAGCCGAGGGACAGGGTTTTTGTACGAG. This chain links TRBV7-9 with TRBJ2-7, with 9 bases fitting TRBD1. The CDR3 end lies 3 residues beyond the end of the read and is filled in from the germline J gene. The V gene's germline CDR1 is SEHNR and CDR2 FQNEAQ (reference sequence). The CDR3 has 15 amino acids. J gave up 4 bases and V 5 bases, and 9 bases lay outside the gene matches.

This clone was seen only a few times. Coverage ceases 3 residues before the CDR3 finishes, and the germline J gene fills in the end. The chain carries TRBV30 and TRBJ1-1; 7 positions agree with TRBD1. Germline trimming cut 4 bases from V and 5 bases from J; bases unmatched to any gene: 13. The germline V gene encodes CDR1 GTSNPN and CDR2 SVGIG (reference sequence). This CDR3 is built from 15 residues. CDR3 DNA, as far as it was read: TGTGCCTGGATCTATTTAGGGGGCGGGTGGACTGAA. Encoded protein: CAWIYLGGGWTE. The CDR3 as a whole reads CAWIYLGGGWTEAFF.

This clone was recorded a few times. Read sequence stops 3 residues before the CDR3 end, and the germline J gene provides the missing end. The chain uses TRBV7-9 and TRBJ1-1, with D possibly being TRBD1 (6 bases). This CDR3 contains 15 residues. Germline V lookup: CDR1 SEHNR, CDR2 FQNEAQ (reference sequence). V was shortened by 6 bases and J by 0 bases, with 14 bases between the two germline ends. The chain's CDR3 is CASRPRGGVNTEAFF. The part of the CDR3 DNA that was read is TGTGCCAGCAGACCCAGGGGAGGGGTGAACACTGAA. Complete variable domain (other parts from reference TRBV7-9 and TRBJ1-1): DTGVSQNPRHKITKRGQNVTFRCDPISEHNRLYWYRQTLGQGPEFLTYFQNEAQLEKSRLLSDRFSAERPKGSFSTLEIQRTEQGDSAMYLCASRPRGGVNTEAFFGQGTRLTVV.

There are many counts of this clone. The missing CDR3 end, 3 residues past where the read stops, is filled in from the germline J gene. The chain has TRBV20-1 and TRBJ2-5, with D unresolved. The CDR3 has 14 residues. With 0 bases removed from V and 4 bases from J, the gap between germline ends came to 12 bases. CDR1 and CDR2 (germline): DFQATT, SNEGSKA (reference sequence). The part of the CDR3 DNA that was read is TGCAGTGCTAGAGATGCCCGGCGCGGAGAGACC. This codes for CSARDARRGET. The CDR3, in full, reads CSARDARRGETQYF.

There are a few counts of this clone. Read data end 3 residues before the CDR3 end; the end is taken from the germline J gene. This chain uses TRBV7-9 with TRBJ2-7, with TRBD2 matching 10 bases. CDR1 is SEHNR, CDR2 FQNEAQ, per germline (reference sequence). The length of the CDR3 is 14 residues. With 5 bases clipped from V and 3 bases from J, the junction kept 4 bases outside the gene matches. CDR3 DNA, as far as it was read: TGTGCCAGCAGCCCAAGGACTAGCGGCTACGAG. Protein product: CASSPRTSGYE. Given in full, the CDR3 is CASSPRTSGYEQYF.

About this clone itself: The read ends 3 residues shy of where the CDR3 ends; the end is completed using the germline J gene. The gene calls are TRBV5-1 and TRBJ2-5; tentative D call: TRBD1 (5 bases). Trimming stripped 1 base from V and 5 bases from J, with 15 bases between. The CDR3 is made up of 15 amino acids. Germline V gives CDR1 SGHRS, CDR2 YFSETQ. CDR3 protein: CASSLLATGSETQYF. The sequenced CDR3 bases are TGCGCCAGCAGCTTGTTAGCCACAGGTAGCGAGACC.

On this clone: The read terminates 3 residues ahead of where the CDR3 ends, so the germline J gene completes it. This rearrangement joins TRBV20-1 to TRBJ2-7, with a weak D call TRBD1 (5 bases). The CDR3 runs 11 residues. V dropped 6 bases and J dropped 5 bases, with 11 bases sitting between them. CDR1 is DFQATT and CDR2 is SNEGSKA in the germline V gene (reference sequence). The CDR3 reads CSAELQDEQYF. The DNA read from the CDR3 is TGCAGTGCGGAACTACAGGACGAG.

This clone was seen more than once but under ten times. The sequence runs out 3 residues before the end of the CDR3; the remainder is reconstructed from the germline J gene. This chain uses TRBV7-3 with TRBJ2-3; 7 nucleotides align to TRBD1. The CDR3 extends over 15 amino acids. The trim removed 5 bases at V and 3 bases at J, leaving 8 bases unmatched. Germline CDR1 reads SGHTA; CDR2 reads FQGTGA. The covered CDR3 bases are TGTGCCAGCAGCCTTGGGACAGTGGAGACAGATACG. It specifies CASSLGTVETDT. The full CDR3 sequence reads CASSLGTVETDTQYF.

This clone was seen a few times. Read sequence stops 3 residues before the CDR3 end, and the germline J gene provides the missing end. The rearrangement uses TRBV20-1 and TRBJ2-3; 11 bases agree with TRBD2. With 7 bases clipped from V and 4 bases from J, the junction kept 16 bases outside the gene matches. The CDR3 contains 17 residues. Germline lookup yields CDR1 DFQATT and CDR2 SNEGSKA (reference sequence). The CDR3 sequence is CSGGTGRTSGRPDTQYF. The covered CDR3 bases are TGCAGTGGAGGGACAGGGCGGACTAGCGGGCGCCCAGATACG.

Notes on this clone: Sequencing ends 3 residues short of the CDR3 end; the germline J gene provides the rest. This chain links TRBV30 with TRBJ2-3; 7 nucleotides match TRBD2. Germline values: CDR1 GTSNPN, CDR2 SVGIG (reference sequence). J lost 4 bases, V lost 8 bases, and 12 bases had no gene match. This CDR3 region has 14 residues. The covered CDR3 bases are TGTGCCAGCCTCCACCAGCGGGAACCAGATACG. As protein: CASLHQREPDT. In full, the CDR3 reads CASLHQREPDTQYF. The whole variable domain, remainder taken from reference TRBV30 and TRBJ2-3, is SQTIHQWPATLVQPVGSPLSLECTVEGTSNPNLYWYRQAAGRGLQLLFYSVGIGQISSEVPQNLSASRPQDRQFILSSKKLLLSDSGFYLCASLHQREPDTQYFGPGTRLTVL.

There are many counts of this clone. The read ends 3 residues before the CDR3 terminus; that terminus is restored from the germline J gene. This chain connects TRBV5-5 to TRBJ2-5; D gene ambiguous. Germline V lookup: CDR1 SGHKS, CDR2 YYEKEE (reference sequence). Trimming stripped 2 bases from V and 5 bases from J, with 13 bases between. The CDR3 sequence is 14 residues long. The CDR3 is CASSLLTGRETQYF. CDR3 bases read: TGTGCCAGCAGCTTATTAACGGGTCGGGAGACC.

This clone came up a few times. The missing CDR3 end, 3 residues past where the read stops, is filled in from the germline J gene. V gene TRBV18 combines with J gene TRBJ2-1; TRBD2 agrees at 10 bases. The CDR3 runs to 16 residues. Trimming at V came to 5 bases and at J to 4 bases, leaving 8 bases not matched to a gene. Germline CDR1 and CDR2: KGHSH and LQKENI. CDR3 sequence reads: CASSSLAGGGYNEQFF. The sequenced part of the CDR3 DNA is TGTGCCAGCTCATCCTTAGCGGGAGGTGGATACAATGAG.

The CDR3 DNA, read in part, is TGTGCCAGCAGTTTAAGGACTAGCGGGGGACCCGATACG. This sequence encodes CASSLRTSGGPDT. The full CDR3 is CASSLRTSGGPDTQYF. The V call is TRBV6-2 or TRBV6-3, the J call TRBJ2-3; 13 bases are a match to TRBD2. The CDR3 end lies 3 residues beyond the end of the read and is filled in from the germline J gene. Germline CDR1 MNHEY, CDR2 SVGEGT. The CDR3 loop spans 16 amino acids. The junction had 7 bases not matched to a gene; V was cut back by 4 bases and J by 6 bases.

This clone has more than one count but fewer than ten. The read stops 3 residues short of the end of the CDR3; the missing end is completed from the germline J gene. The chain recombines TRBV18 with TRBJ1-5, with 7 bases matching TRBD1. Germline V gene sequence: CDR1 KGHSH, CDR2 LQKENI. The CDR3 extends over 15 amino acids. Trimming took 2 bases from V and 4 from J; bases not matched to a gene: 5. The CDR3 bases that were read are TGTGCCAGCTCACCAACTGGGACAGTAAATCAGCCC. Residues: CASSPTGTVNQP. The full CDR3 is CASSPTGTVNQPQHF.